This passage covers 21 T cell receptor beta chains from one sample sequenced in a study of T cell responses to AZD1222 COVID-19 vaccine. Method: immunoSEQ multiplex PCR; TCRdb's copy keeps in-frame clones and lacks some. Here the sample spans about 200,000 clones, about 94% being singletons. The input for sequencing was peripheral blood, taken 28 days after the second AZD1222 dose. The receptors shown here come from an adult who received the AZD1222 COVID-19 vaccine.

This clone was detected only once. The chain employs TRBV2 and TRBJ1-6, with a tentative D call TRBD1 (5 bases). V gave up 3 bases and J gave up 6 bases, with 9 bases separating them. Germline V gene lookup returns CDR1 SNHLY and CDR2 FYNNEI. The CDR3 totals 14 residues. Here the CDR3 DNA reads TGTGCCAGCAGTGATACAGGTGTTAATTCACCCCTCCACTTT. Translating it yields CASSDTGVNSPLHF.

V gene TRBV9 combines with J gene TRBJ2-3; 10 bases align to TRBD2. Losses at the gene ends were 2 bases for V and 4 bases for J; bases not matched to a gene: 7. Germline CDR1 SGDLS, CDR2 YYNGEE. The CDR3 runs 16 residues. The CDR3 loop is CASSVPSGGASDTQYF. CDR3 sequence (DNA): TGTGCCAGCAGCGTTCCAAGCGGGGGGGCATCAGATACGCAGTATTTT.

This clone was recorded only once. The CDR3 spells CATSRNPGGVNEKLFF. Here the CDR3 DNA reads TGTGCCACCAGCAGAAACCCCGGGGGGGTGAATGAAAAACTGTTTTTT. The rearrangement uses TRBV15 and TRBJ1-4, with D possibly being TRBD1 (5 bases). V was pared by 2 bases and J by 5 bases, with 15 bases between. The CDR3 has 16 amino acids. CDR1 and CDR2 from the germline V gene are LNHNV and YYDKDF (reference sequence).

This rearrangement joins TRBV2 to TRBJ2-5, with D possibly matching TRBD2 (5 bases). The germline V gene encodes CDR1 SNHLY and CDR2 FYNNEI. The CDR3 consists of 15 residues. The germline V and J ends were trimmed by 7 bases and 2 bases, with 17 bases remaining between them. CDR3: CASTPMGVGQETQYF. Here the CDR3 DNA reads TGTGCCAGCACCCCGATGGGAGTGGGGCAAGAGACCCAGTACTTC.

J is TRBJ2-2 and V is TRBV9; 10 bases map to TRBD2. Germline V lookup: CDR1 SGDLS, CDR2 YYNGEE. CDR3 size: 15 residues. V trimming: 5 bases; J trimming: 4 bases; junction bases outside the gene matches: 5. CDR3: CASRLSGGPTGELFF. Here the CDR3 DNA reads TGTGCCAGCAGGCTTAGCGGGGGGCCCACCGGGGAGCTGTTTTTT.

DNA for the CDR3: TGTGCCAGCAGTTTATGGCAGAATTCACCCCTCCACTTT. Encoded protein: CASSLWQNSPLHF. J is TRBJ1-6 and V is TRBV28; D unresolved. The CDR3 sequence is 13 residues long. Germline CDR1 reads MDHEN; CDR2 reads SYDVKM. Trimming stripped 0 bases from V and 7 bases from J, with 4 bases between. Based on the CDR3 plus reference TRBV28 and TRBJ1-6, the full variable domain is DVKVTQSSRYLVKRTGEKVFLECVQDMDHENMFWYRQDPGLGLRLIYFSYDVKMKEKGDIPEGYSVSREKKERFSLILESASTNQTSMYLCASSLWQNSPLHFGNGTRLTVT.

The chain carries TRBV12-3 or TRBV12-4 and TRBJ2-7; D not resolved. Trimming pared 5 bases from V and 4 bases from J, leaving 9 bases between. The CDR3 runs to 12 residues. Written as DNA, the CDR3 is TGTGCCAGCAGTCCACACACGTACGAGCAGTACTTC. Residues: CASSPHTYEQYF.

This clone showed up just once. DNA for the CDR3: TGTGCCAGCAGCCCTCAACAGGGACTGGACACTGAAGCTTTCTTT. Translated: CASSPQQGLDTEAFF. The rearrangement joins TRBV7-9 to TRBJ1-1; D might be TRBD1 (6 bases). The CDR3 has 15 amino acids. Deletions cut 5 bases from V and 3 bases from J, with 16 bases between. CDR1 and CDR2 (germline): SEHNR, FQNEAQ (reference sequence).

With regard to this clone: The same CDR3 arises from other DNA sequences in this sample as well. The V gene is TRBV11-2, the J gene TRBJ1-5, with D unresolved. Per germline, CDR1 SGHAT and CDR2 FQNNGV. V shed 0 bases and J shed 4 bases, with 4 bases lying between them. This CDR3 spans 13 amino acids. The CDR3 sequence: CASSLDRNQPQHF. The CDR3 DNA is TGTGCCAGCAGCTTAGATCGGAATCAGCCCCAGCATTTT.

This chain links TRBV10-3 with TRBJ1-3; D unresolved. Germline V gene sequence: CDR1 ENHRY, CDR2 SYGVKD. The CDR3 covers 13 residues. V was pared by 6 bases and J by 4 bases, with 10 bases between. CDR3 coding DNA: TGTGCCATCAGCGACGTAAGGGGAAACACCATATATTTT. Translating it yields CAISDVRGNTIYF.

The chain couples TRBV29-1 to TRBJ2-7; D remains unclear. Germline CDR1 SQVTM, CDR2 ANQGSEA. This CDR3 has 19 residues. V was clipped by 0 bases and J by 4 bases, with 28 bases between them. CDR3: CSVEDSDHPKGMSGYEQYF. In DNA, the CDR3 is TGCAGCGTTGAAGATTCGGACCACCCTAAGGGTATGAGTGGATACGAGCAGTACTTC.

This chain uses TRBV5-6 with TRBJ1-5, with no clear D. This CDR3 is built from 14 residues. Per the germline V gene, CDR1 is SGHDT and CDR2 is YYEEEE. With 6 bases removed from V and 0 bases from J, the gap between germline ends came to 10 bases. The CDR3 loop reads CASKELGSNQPQHF. DNA of the CDR3: TGTGCCAGCAAGGAATTGGGTAGCAATCAGCCCCAGCATTTT.

This sequence joins TRBV12-3 or TRBV12-4 and TRBJ1-2; no clear D gene. CDR3 length: 11 residues. Trimming stripped 10 bases from V and 10 bases from J, with 16 bases between. CDR3 in DNA: TGTGCCACCTCACTTATGCGGGTCTACACCTTC. It encodes CATSLMRVYTF.

The chain recombines TRBV3-1 (or the pseudogene TRBV3-2) with TRBJ2-5; D gene unclear. Germline assignment: CDR1 LGHDT and CDR2 YNNKEL (reference sequence). Trimming took 3 bases from V and 6 from J, leaving 8 bases between them. The CDR3 has 12 residues. Here the CDR3 reads CASSQGAKTQYF. In nucleotides, the CDR3 is TGTGCCAGCAGCCAGGGTGCCAAGACCCAGTACTTC.

The chain carries TRBV29-1 and TRBJ2-5; D not resolved. Germline loops: CDR1 SQVTM, CDR2 ANQGSEA. This CDR3 is 14 amino acids long. V was clipped by 0 bases and J by 4 bases, with 12 bases between them. CDR3 sequence (DNA): TGCAGCGTTGAAGATCCCCCCGTGCGAGAGACCCAGTACTTC. It is translated as CSVEDPPVRETQYF.

V is TRBV3-1 (or the pseudogene TRBV3-2) and J is TRBJ1-5; 7 bases fit TRBD1. Trimming cost V 7 bases and J 9 bases; bases outside gene matches: 9. Germline CDR1 and CDR2: LGHDT and YNNKEL (reference sequence). The CDR3 runs to 13 residues. CDR3 in amino acids: CASNSGGGAPQHF. In nucleotides, the CDR3 is TGTGCCAGCAACTCAGGGGGGGGCGCGCCCCAGCATTTT.

The sample holds one count of this clone. The J gene is TRBJ2-3, the V gene TRBV6-5; D gene ambiguous. The CDR3 length is 12 residues. The germline CDR1 and CDR2 sequences are MNHEY and SVGAGI. Trimming cost V 3 bases and J 4 bases, with 5 bases left between them. The CDR3 region is CASSYQADTQYF. In nucleotides, the CDR3 is TGTGCCAGCAGTTATCAAGCAGATACGCAGTATTTT.

In DNA, the CDR3 is TGTGCCAGTAGTATCTCCGGTTGGAGCGGCTACACCTTC. It is translated as CASSISGWSGYTF. This sequence joins TRBV19 and TRBJ1-2; D gene unclear. CDR3 length equals 13 residues. Germline-derived CDR1 and CDR2 are LNHDA and SQIVND (reference sequence). Trimming stripped 3 bases from V and 8 bases from J, with 13 bases between.

The CDR3 bases are TGTGCCAGCAGCTTGTTATCTGGGGAGGTGTCACCCCTCCACTTT. Its protein product is CASSLLSGEVSPLHF. J is TRBJ1-6 and V is TRBV5-6; D remains unclear. Germline V gene sequence: CDR1 SGHDT, CDR2 YYEEEE. V lost 1 base to trimming and J lost 10 bases, with 15 bases between them. The CDR3 is made up of 15 amino acids.

The chain uses TRBV28 and TRBJ1-5; tentatively, D is TRBD1 (5 bases). Trimming shortened V by 7 bases and J by 1 base, and 5 bases separated the two germline ends. Germline CDR1 reads MDHEN; CDR2 reads SYDVKM. The CDR3 is 12 amino acids. The CDR3 DNA follows: TGTGCCAGCACAGGGAGCAATCAGCCCCAGCATTTT. This gives the protein CASTGSNQPQHF.

Points on this clone: Additional DNA sequences in this sample encode the identical CDR3. The chain couples TRBV6-4 to TRBJ2-7; D perhaps matches TRBD2 (6 bases). Trimming removed 6 bases at V and 2 bases at J, with 17 bases between. The CDR3 covers 15 residues. From germline, CDR1 is MRHNA and CDR2 SNTAGT. In nucleotides, the CDR3 is TGTGCCAGCAGCGAAAACCCCGGGAGTCCCTACGAGCAGTACTTC. Translated: CASSENPGSPYEQYF.